Below, 12 T cell receptor beta chains from the same sample are listed, as sequenced in a study of T cells in Graves' hyperthyroidism and ophthalmopathy. The investigators amplified TCR beta CDR3 regions from RNA transcripts. Initially, a first-round RT-PCR of the TCR CDR3 employed the HTBI primer set. TCRdb reprocessed the multiplex PCR reads with MiXCR, giving one entry per CDR3 protein. The data show 660,000 or so distinct CDR3 sequences, around 20% seen once. What was sequenced was blood. The receptors shown here come from a man aged 30 to 45 with Graves' ophthalmopathy.

The chain recombines TRBV6-6 with TRBJ2-1; TRBD2 matches at 9 bases. J was trimmed by 5 bases and V by 2 bases; bases with no gene match: 16. The CDR3 is 19 amino acids. Germline assignment: CDR1 MNHNY and CDR2 SVGAGI (reference sequence). The CDR3 coding sequence is TGTGCCAGCAGTTACGGATTAGCGGGAGAGGGGGAGATTCACAATGAGCAGTTCTTC. Amino acids: CASSYGLAGEGEIHNEQFF.

This clonotype has just a few counts. This sequence joins TRBV20-1 and TRBJ2-3; possibly TRBD2 for D (6 bases). Trimming shortened V by 3 bases and J by 1 base, and 20 bases separated the two germline ends. Per germline, CDR1 DFQATT and CDR2 SNEGSKA (reference sequence). The CDR3 length is 17 residues. CDR3 nucleotide sequence: TGCAGTGCTAGGCGCGCATCGGGGGAATGGGGCACAGATACGCAGTATTTT. Amino acids: CSARRASGEWGTDTQYF.

This clonotype was counted a few times. The V gene is TRBV20-1, the J gene TRBJ2-1, with 10 nucleotides matching TRBD2. The trim removed 2 bases at V and 6 bases at J, leaving 4 bases unmatched. The germline V gene encodes CDR1 DFQATT and CDR2 SNEGSKA (reference sequence). The CDR3 contains 14 residues. For the CDR3, the DNA is TGCAGTGCTAGAAGGAGCGGGAGGGTCAATGAGCAGTTCTTC. Translation: CSARRSGRVNEQFF.

V usage is TRBV19 and J usage is TRBJ2-1; TRBD2 matches at 9 bases. Germline CDR1 reads LNHDA; CDR2 reads SQIVND (reference sequence). The CDR3 has 15 amino acids. V lost 3 bases to trimming and J lost 4 bases; unmatched junction nucleotides: 4. The CDR3 DNA follows: TGTGCCAGTAGTATTGCGGGAGGGCCTTACAATGAGCAGTTCTTC. The encoded protein is CASSIAGGPYNEQFF.

The J gene is TRBJ2-3, the V gene TRBV28, with TRBD2 identical over 8 bases. Germline V gene sequence: CDR1 MDHEN, CDR2 SYDVKM. With 3 bases clipped from V and 4 bases from J, the junction kept 6 bases outside the gene matches. This CDR3 spans 15 amino acids. The CDR3 DNA is TGTGCCAGCAGTTTGGCGGGAGGCCCACCAGATACGCAGTATTTT. Translated, it gives CASSLAGGPPDTQYF. Using reference TRBV28 and TRBJ2-3 for the parts outside the CDR3, the full variable domain is DVKVTQSSRYLVKRTGEKVFLECVQDMDHENMFWYRQDPGLGLRLIYFSYDVKMKEKGDIPEGYSVSREKKERFSLILESASTNQTSMYLCASSLAGGPPDTQYFGPGTRLTVL.

This sequence joins TRBV9 and TRBJ1-5, with TRBD1 identical over 10 bases. Germline V CDR1 and CDR2: SGDLS, YYNGEE. Unmatched junction bases numbered 6, after V lost 3 bases and J lost 0 bases. This CDR3 is built from 17 residues. CDR3: CASSAGQGVNSNQPQHF. CDR3 in DNA: TGTGCCAGCAGCGCCGGACAGGGGGTCAATAGCAATCAGCCCCAGCATTTT.

Regarding this clonotype: This may come from a read error, since a much larger clone is one base off. V is TRBV5-1 and J is TRBJ2-7; D is perhaps TRBD1 or TRBD2 (5 bases each). Germline values: CDR1 SGHRS, CDR2 YFSETQ. The CDR3 contains 14 residues. Here the CDR3 reads CASGFPGTAYEQYF. CDR3 bases: TGCGCCAGCGGCTTCCCCGGGACGGCCTACGAGCAGTACTTC.

This clonotype was counted at least ten times. The chain employs TRBV20-1 and TRBJ1-5; no clear D. The CDR3 spans 14 residues. Trimming shortened V by 0 bases and J by 4 bases, and 10 bases separated the two germline ends. Germline CDR1 and CDR2: DFQATT and SNEGSKA (reference sequence). The DNA for the CDR3 is TGCAGTGCTAGAGATGACCGCCCGAATCAGCCCCAGCATTTT. Translating it yields CSARDDRPNQPQHF.

The rearrangement uses TRBV6-2 or TRBV6-3 and TRBJ2-1; 7 bases are a match to TRBD2. V lost 5 bases, J lost 6 bases, and 7 bases stayed unmatched. Germline CDR1 is MNHEY and CDR2 is SVGEGT. CDR3 size: 14 residues. The CDR3 sequence: CASSRDYSLNEQFF. CDR3 coding DNA: TGTGCCAGCAGTCGGGACTACTCCCTCAATGAGCAGTTCTTC.

This clonotype was observed once. J is TRBJ2-7 and V is TRBV30; 9 nucleotides line up with TRBD1. The CDR3 covers 14 residues. Germline V gives CDR1 GTSNPN, CDR2 SVGIG (reference sequence). Unmatched junction bases numbered 6, after V lost 3 bases and J lost 3 bases. CDR3 sequence: CAWRPGTGFYEQYF. The CDR3 DNA sequence: TGTGCCTGGAGGCCCGGGACAGGGTTCTACGAGCAGTACTTC.

The chain recombines TRBV11-2 with TRBJ1-3; D not certain. Germline values: CDR1 SGHAT, CDR2 FQNNGV. V was clipped by 1 base and J by 2 bases, with 3 bases between them. The CDR3 loop spans 13 amino acids. The CDR3, as DNA: TGTGCCAGCAGCTTAGGGACTGGAAACACCATATATTTT. It is translated as CASSLGTGNTIYF.

Comments on this clonotype: Here the CDR3 omits its conserved ending phenylalanine or tryptophan, so a read error is the likely source. J is TRBJ1-1 and V is TRBV7-2, with D possibly matching TRBD1 (5 bases). Trimming pared 5 bases from V and 1 base from J, leaving 11 bases between. Germline CDR1 is SGHTA and CDR2 is FQGNSA. The CDR3 spans 14 residues. CDR3 bases: TGTGCCAGCAGCCCCAGGGCAGGGAACACTGAAGCTTTCCTT. This codes for CASSPRAGNTEAFL.